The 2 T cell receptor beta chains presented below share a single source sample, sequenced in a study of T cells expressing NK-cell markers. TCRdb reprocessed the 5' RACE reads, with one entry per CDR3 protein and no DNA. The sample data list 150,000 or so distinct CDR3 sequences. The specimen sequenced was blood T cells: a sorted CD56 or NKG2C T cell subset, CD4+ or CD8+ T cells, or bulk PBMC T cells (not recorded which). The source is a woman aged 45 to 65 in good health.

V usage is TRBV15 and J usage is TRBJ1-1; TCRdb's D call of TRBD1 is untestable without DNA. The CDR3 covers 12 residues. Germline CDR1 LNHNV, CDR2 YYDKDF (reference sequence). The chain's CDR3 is CATSPGGAEAFF.

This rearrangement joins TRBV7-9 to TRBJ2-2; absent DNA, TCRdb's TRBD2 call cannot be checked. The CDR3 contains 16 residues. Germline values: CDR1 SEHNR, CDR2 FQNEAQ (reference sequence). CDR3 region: CASSDLAGGRTGELFF.